A selection of T cell receptor beta chains follows, all from one sample in a study of shared clonotypes between healthy human individuals. Some clones are missing from TCRdb's copy, which holds only in-frame ones; the method was immunoSEQ multiplex PCR. Among more than 550,000 clones listed, about 90% were seen once. The sample comprised naive CD8+ T cells sorted from blood. These receptors all stem from a man aged 25-45 years in good health. Both conserved end residues are part of each CDR3. The D gene is left open where the match is weak. Not every row has a clone size; where given, it reads once, few, many or a size class.

>TRBJ2-1|once|TRBV10-1|-
TGCGCCAGCAGTGAGTCGGTCGGGATACCGTTCTTC
CASSESVGIPFF
>TRBJ2-5|-|TRBV14|-
TGTGCCAGCAGCCAAGATGCACGGCAAGAGACCCAGTACTTC
CASSQDARQETQYF
>TRBJ2-3|-|TRBV10-3|TRBD2
TGTGCCATCAGTGAGTCTGCGGGAGGCAGCACAGATACGCAGTATTTT
CAISESAGGSTDTQYF
>TRBJ2-5|once|TRBV19|TRBD1
TGTGCCAGTAGTCATTACAGGGGGTACCCAGATAATAGACAAGAGACCCAGTACTTC
CASSHYRGYPDNRQETQYF
>TRBJ2-2|-|TRBV5-1|TRBD2
TGCGCCAGCTCCTCACTACCGGGACTAGCGGGAGGAAACACCGGGGAGCTGTTTTTT
CASSSLPGLAGGNTGELFF
>TRBJ2-1|-|TRBV5-1|-
TGCGCCAGCAGCATAAGACAGGGAGGGCCCTACAATGAGCAGTTCTTC
CASSIRQGGPYNEQFF
>TRBJ2-3|-|TRBV5-6|-
TGTGCCAGCAGCTTGGGCAGCACAGATACGCAGTATTTT
CASSLGSTDTQYF
>TRBJ2-7|-|TRBV7-9|-
TGTGCCAGCAGCCGAAAGGGTGGCCTCGATTCCTACGAGCAGTACTTC
CASSRKGGLDSYEQYF
>TRBJ2-7|-|TRBV9|TRBD2
TGTGCCAGCAGCCCCCGAGGGGCGGGAGACTACGAGCAGTACTTC
CASSPRGAGDYEQYF
>TRBJ2-1|-|TRBV27|-
TGTGCCAGCAGTTTAGCCACAGGGAAACTCTACAATGAGCAGTTCTTC
CASSLATGKLYNEQFF
>TRBJ1-4|-|TRBV9|-
TGTGCCAGCAGCGTGGAGGGTAACCAAAATGAAAAACTGTTTTTT
CASSVEGNQNEKLFF
>TRBJ2-4|-|TRBV4-1|TRBD1
TGCGCCAGCAGCCCAGGGACAGGGATGAGCTTGAGGGGAAACATTCAGTACTTC
CASSPGTGMSLRGNIQYF
>TRBJ2-6|once|TRBV7-6|-
TGTGCCAGCAGCATGAGCCCTGTCGGTTTCTCTGGGGCCAACGTCCTGACTTTC
CASSMSPVGFSGANVLTF
>TRBJ2-7|-|TRBV27|TRBD1
TGTGCCAGCAGTTTAGGGACAGGGTCTCCCTACGAGCAGTACTTC
CASSLGTGSPYEQYF
>TRBJ1-2|-|TRBV28|-
TGTGCCAGCACCGGGCGTACCTATGGCTACACCTTC
CASTGRTYGYTF
>TRBJ1-5|-|TRBV28|-
TGTGCCAGCAGTTCCCCCCTCAACAGTCATCAGCCCCAGCATTTT
CASSSPLNSHQPQHF
>TRBJ2-1|-|TRBV7-9|-
TGTGCCAGCAGCTTGGGGTTGGATGAGCAGTTCTTC
CASSLGLDEQFF
>TRBJ1-1|-|TRBV28|-
TGTGCCAGCAGTTTTCCTGGGCACCCGAACACTGAAGCTTTCTTT
CASSFPGHPNTEAFF
>TRBJ2-2|-|TRBV5-3|-
TGTGCCAGCCGTCAGGGACACACCGGGGAGCTGTTTTTT
CASRQGHTGELFF
>TRBJ2-5|once|TRBV5-6|-
TGTGCCAGCAGCTCCCGGTTCTATACCCAAGAGACCCAGTACTTC
CASSSRFYTQETQYF
>TRBJ1-5|once|TRBV27|-
TGTGCCAGCAGTCCGGGCCTAACTAATCAGCCCCAGCATTTT
CASSPGLTNQPQHF
>TRBJ2-3|-|TRBV11-2|-
TGTGCCAGCAGCTCTCAACCCGTTGCCACAGATACGCAGTATTTT
CASSSQPVATDTQYF
>TRBJ1-4|-|TRBV9|TRBD1
TGTGCCAGCAGCAGCCGAGTTGACAGGGTAGAAGAAAAACTGTTTTTT
CASSSRVDRVEEKLFF
>TRBJ2-7|-|TRBV29-1|TRBD1
TGCAGCGTTATCCGGGACAGCTACGAGCAGTACTTC
CSVIRDSYEQYF
>TRBJ1-5|-|TRBV19|-
TGTGAACCGGTGCTAAGCAATCAGCCCCAGCATTTT
CEPVLSNQPQHF
>TRBJ2-1|-|TRBV6-6|TRBD2
TGTGCCAGCAGTTACACGGGGGCGGGAGGCTACAATGAGCAGTTCTTC
CASSYTGAGGYNEQFF
>TRBJ2-3|-|TRBV10-3|-
TGTGCCATCGCCGAATCCACAGATACGCAGTATTTT
CAIAESTDTQYF
>TRBJ2-1|-|TRBV5-5|TRBD2
TGTGCCAGCAGCTTAGGACTAGCGGGAAGTCGAGGTGAGCAGTTCTTC
CASSLGLAGSRGEQFF
>TRBJ2-1|-|TRBV5-1|TRBD2
TGCGCCAGCAGCTGGGGAGCGGGAGGTTGGAAAGGTGAGCAGTTCTTC
CASSWGAGGWKGEQFF
>TRBJ1-2|-|TRBV7-9|TRBD1
TGTGCCAGCAGGGGGACAGGGAACTATGGCTACACCTTC
CASRGTGNYGYTF
>TRBJ1-1|-|TRBV11-2|-
TGTGCCAGCAGCTCTTCAGTGGGGTTGAACACTGAAGCTTTCTTT
CASSSSVGLNTEAFF
>TRBJ2-4|-|TRBV7-2|TRBD1
TGTGCCAGCAGCCAGGGGGCAGGGATTCAGTACTTC
CASSQGAGIQYF
>TRBJ2-3|once|TRBV7-9|-
TGTGCCAGCAGCCGGTCCCGCACAGATACGCAGTATTTT
CASSRSRTDTQYF
>TRBJ2-1|-|TRBV5-1|-
TGCGCCAGCAGCTGGACTACCCCCTACTACAATGAGCAGTTCTTC
CASSWTTPYYNEQFF
>TRBJ1-2|once|TRBV10-3|TRBD1
TGTGCCATCAGACCATTACAGGGGAACTATGGCTACACCTTC
CAIRPLQGNYGYTF
>TRBJ2-2|-|TRBV10-1|TRBD1
TGCGCCAGCCCCAGACAGGGGGCGCCGGGCGGGGAGCTGTTTTTT
CASPRQGAPGGELFF
>TRBJ1-2|-|TRBV10-2|TRBD1
TGCGCCAGCAGTGCCCAGGGGGCGCCGGTGGAGGGCTACACCTTC
CASSAQGAPVEGYTF
>TRBJ1-5|once|TRBV27|-
TGTGCCAGCGCTAATCAAGGGGCTCAGCCCCAGCATTTT
CASANQGAQPQHF
>TRBJ2-7|-|TRBV5-5|TRBD2
TGTGCCAGCAGCGATTATAGCGGGAGATCCCCCTCCTACGAGCAGTACTTC
CASSDYSGRSPSYEQYF
>TRBJ1-2|-|TRBV27|-
TGTGCCAGCAGTAACCGGGACACGCCTAACTATGGCTACACCTTC
CASSNRDTPNYGYTF
>TRBJ2-1|-|TRBV6-5|-
TGTGCCAGCAGTTACTCGAGTGCACCCTACAATGAGCAGTTCTTC
CASSYSSAPYNEQFF
>TRBJ2-3|-|TRBV28|-
TGTGCCAGCAGTTTACCACTGAGCACAGATACGCAGTATTTT
CASSLPLSTDTQYF
>TRBJ2-7|-|TRBV4-1|TRBD2
TGCGCCAGCAGCCAAGATTTTGGGGTGCTAGCGGGGGGTGAGCAGTACTTC
CASSQDFGVLAGGEQYF
>TRBJ2-1|-|TRBV4-1|TRBD2
TGCGCCAGCAGCCAACGCATCCGGGGGGAAATCTACAATGAGCAGTTCTTC
CASSQRIRGEIYNEQFF
>TRBJ1-5|-|TRBV7-2|-
TGTGCCAGCAGCTTGGGCAGGGGCGGGGATCAGCCCCAGCATTTT
CASSLGRGGDQPQHF
>TRBJ2-7|-|TRBV29-1|-
TGCAGCGTTGCGCACAGGGAGGAAAGCTACGAGCAGTACTTC
CSVAHREESYEQYF